The 24 T cell receptor beta chains given below trace back to one sample, sequenced in a study of early T cells in non-severe SARS-CoV-2 infection. TCRdb re-analysed the 5' RACE reads in MiXCR, keeping a single row per CDR3 protein. The sample comprises about 40,000 distinct CDR3 sequences, roughly 6.2% of which are singletons, and approximately 8.4% rests with the top ten. This specimen consisted of whole blood, obtained at baseline. The receptors here all came from an adult who was a healthcare worker with PCR-confirmed SARS-CoV-2 infection or an uninfected control (not recorded which).

The rearrangement joins TRBV7-9 to TRBJ2-7; D is ambiguous. The CDR3 sequence is 15 residues long. Germline assignment: CDR1 SEHNR and CDR2 FQNEAQ (reference sequence). Trimming pared 5 bases from V and 0 bases from J, leaving 14 bases between. The CDR3 sequence is CASSPMTDSSYEQYF. In DNA, the CDR3 is TGTGCCAGCAGCCCCATGACCGATAGCTCCTACGAGCAGTACTTC.

The chain joins TRBV27 to TRBJ2-7; D might be TRBD1 or TRBD2, each matching 6 bases. Germline V gives CDR1 MNHEY, CDR2 SMNVEV (reference sequence). Trimming pared 7 bases from V and 3 bases from J, leaving 16 bases between. CDR3 length: 14 residues. The CDR3 region has the DNA TGTGCCAGCAATCCGCAGGGGAGGTTCTACGAGCAGTACTTC. It yields the protein CASNPQGRFYEQYF.

This clonotype has a count of ten or more. The J gene is TRBJ2-1, the V gene TRBV2; D may be TRBD2 (6 bases). The CDR3 spans 15 residues. Trimming took off 7 bases at V and 0 bases at J, with 13 bases between the two ends. Per the germline V gene, CDR1 is SNHLY and CDR2 is FYNNEI. DNA for the CDR3: TGTGCCAGCATGGGGGGACCAAGCTCCTACAATGAGCAGTTCTTC. This encodes CASMGGPSSYNEQFF.

This clonotype showed up just a few times. CDR3 sequence (DNA): TGCAGTGCTCCGGGACAGGGGGGGGCTGAAGCTTTCTTT. Its translation is CSAPGQGGAEAFF. The chain employs TRBV20-1 and TRBJ1-1, with 11 bases aligning to TRBD1. Germline CDR1 and CDR2: DFQATT and SNEGSKA (reference sequence). The ends lost 5 bases at V and 6 bases at J; junction bases unmatched: 5. This CDR3 is built from 13 residues.

The chain recombines TRBV12-3 or TRBV12-4 with TRBJ1-5; TRBD1 aligns across 9 bases. This CDR3 region has 16 residues. V gave up 1 base and J gave up 0 bases; unmatched junction bases: 1. DNA of the CDR3: TGTGCCAGCAGTTTAGGGGACAGGGATAGCAATCAGCCCCAGCATTTT. Translated, it gives CASSLGDRDSNQPQHF.

This clonotype was counted a few times. At one end, the junction sequence differs from germline, possibly due to a read error. The chain carries TRBV20-1 and TRBJ2-7, with TRBD1 matching 9 bases. The CDR3 is 14 amino acids. Germline V lookup: CDR1 DFQATT, CDR2 SNEGSKA (reference sequence). Here the CDR3 reads CRARADRGLREQYF. As DNA, the CDR3 is TGCAGAGCTAGGGCGGACAGGGGCCTCCGCGAGCAGTACTTC.

This clonotype was found many times. The V call is TRBV19, the J call TRBJ1-2, with D hard to call. The CDR3 runs to 14 residues. Germline CDR1 is LNHDA and CDR2 is SQIVND (reference sequence). Trimming took off 7 bases at V and 3 bases at J, with 15 bases between the two ends. The CDR3 here is CASTLSQAHYGYTF. In DNA form, the CDR3 reads TGTGCCAGTACATTATCTCAGGCTCACTATGGCTACACCTTC.

This clonotype was seen only a few times. V usage is TRBV5-6 and J usage is TRBJ2-1; 8 bases align to TRBD1. CDR1 is SGHDT, CDR2 YYEEEE, per germline. This CDR3 has 16 amino acids. The trim removed 0 bases at V and 3 bases at J, leaving 5 bases unmatched. The CDR3 DNA reads TGTGCCAGCAGCTTGGGAGGGACAGGAGTCTACAATGAGCAGTTCTTC. It yields the protein CASSLGGTGVYNEQFF.

This clonotype is medium-sized in the sample. The chain joins TRBV3-1 to TRBJ1-3, with 7 bases identical to TRBD1. Germline V lookup: CDR1 LGHDT, CDR2 YNNKEL (reference sequence). J gave up 3 bases and V 2 bases, and 1 base lay outside the gene matches. This CDR3 is built from 14 residues. The CDR3 loop is CASSQWTGGNTIYF. The CDR3, as DNA: TGTGCCAGCAGCCAATGGACAGGTGGAAACACCATATATTTT.

This clonotype was detected ten times or more. The V call is TRBV7-9, the J call TRBJ1-2; 7 nucleotides line up with TRBD1. The CDR3 consists of 16 residues. CDR1 and CDR2 (germline): SEHNR, FQNEAQ (reference sequence). V trimming: 3 bases; J trimming: 6 bases; junction bases outside the gene matches: 13. The CDR3 DNA follows: TGTGCCAGCAGCTTCGGTGGCGGGACAGAGGCCCATGGCTACACCTTC. Translating it yields CASSFGGGTEAHGYTF.

This clonotype has a count of ten or more. The CDR3 sequence is CASRRDRGRGELFF. The CDR3 DNA reads as TGTGCCAGCCGCAGGGACAGGGGAAGAGGGGAGCTGTTTTTT. The chain combines TRBV27 with TRBJ2-2; 10 positions match TRBD1. The CDR3 loop spans 14 amino acids. The germline gives CDR1 MNHEY, CDR2 SMNVEV (reference sequence). The V segment lost 8 bases and the J segment 8 bases; nucleotides outside the gene matches: 8.

This clonotype was counted ten times or more. J is TRBJ2-5 and V is TRBV5-5; D gene unclear. CDR3 length: 12 amino acids. Per the germline V gene, CDR1 is SGHKS and CDR2 is YYEKEE (reference sequence). The V and J ends lost 0 bases and 4 bases respectively, with 4 bases between them. This CDR3 reads CASSLAVETQYF. In DNA, the CDR3 is TGTGCCAGCAGCTTGGCCGTAGAGACCCAGTACTTC.

In its sample, this clonotype was seen a few times. The chain couples TRBV6-6 to TRBJ2-5, with 8 bases aligning to TRBD1. V shed 6 bases and J 2 bases; nucleotides not matched to a gene: 5. The germline CDR1 and CDR2 sequences are MNHNY and SVGAGI (reference sequence). CDR3 size: 14 residues. CDR3 sequence: CASRLWTGQETQYF. For the CDR3, the DNA is TGTGCCAGCAGACTCTGGACAGGGCAAGAGACCCAGTACTTC.

This clonotype was picked up many times. The CDR3: CASSEVTEAFF. CDR3 bases: TGTGCCAGCAGCGAGGTGACTGAAGCTTTCTTT. The chain combines TRBV9 with TRBJ1-1; D call uncertain. V lost 3 bases and J lost 5, with 5 bases in between. Germline V CDR1 and CDR2: SGDLS, YYNGEE. This CDR3 region has 11 residues.

This clonotype appeared many times. The chain recombines TRBV7-2 with TRBJ2-3, with TRBD1 as a possible D gene (6 bases). The length of the CDR3 is 15 residues. Trimming took 6 bases from V and 3 from J, leaving 16 bases between them. Per the germline V gene, CDR1 is SGHTA and CDR2 is FQGNSA. The CDR3 is CASSPPGHKTDTQYF. The CDR3 DNA is TGTGCCAGCAGTCCACCGGGACACAAAACAGATACGCAGTATTTT.

This clonotype was detected many times. The chain links TRBV28 to TRBJ1-5; possible D gene TRBD1, 6 bases. V was trimmed by 3 bases and J by 4 bases, leaving 22 bases between them. The CDR3 is 18 residues long. Germline values: CDR1 MDHEN, CDR2 SYDVKM. CDR3 nucleotide sequence: TGTGCCAGCAGTTTGGGCGGTCGAAGGGGGGCGCAGAATCAGCCCCAGCATTTT. The encoded protein is CASSLGGRRGAQNQPQHF. Full variable domain (missing parts from reference TRBV28 and TRBJ1-5): DVKVTQSSRYLVKRTGEKVFLECVQDMDHENMFWYRQDPGLGLRLIYFSYDVKMKEKGDIPEGYSVSREKKERFSLILESASTNQTSMYLCASSLGGRRGAQNQPQHFGDGTRLSIL.

The chain links TRBV2 to TRBJ1-4; no definite D call. Trimming removed 6 bases at V and 7 bases at J, with 12 bases between. Germline assignment: CDR1 SNHLY and CDR2 FYNNEI. This CDR3 comprises 13 residues. As DNA, the CDR3 is TGTGCCAGCAGCCAAAGAACCAGTGAAAAACTGTTTTTT. Protein: CASSQRTSEKLFF. Full variable domain (remainder filled in from reference TRBV2 and TRBJ1-4): EPEVTQTPSHQVTQMGQEVILRCVPISNHLYFYWYRQILGQKVEFLVSFYNNEISEKSEIFDDQFSVERPDGSNFTLKIRSTKLEDSAMYFCASSQRTSEKLFFGSGTQLSVL.

This clonotype was counted many times. J is TRBJ2-3 and V is TRBV5-1; tentative D call: TRBD2 (8 bases). Trimming removed 0 bases from V and 3 bases from J, with 17 bases in between. Germline CDR1 SGHRS, CDR2 YFSETQ. The CDR3 runs to 17 residues. CDR3 bases: TGCGCCAGCAGCTTGGCCAGGGGGACTAGTGGAACAGATACGCAGTATTTT. This sequence encodes CASSLARGTSGTDTQYF.

This clonotype came up many times. This chain links TRBV6-5 with TRBJ2-7; tentatively, D is TRBD1 (6 bases). The CDR3 sequence is 15 residues long. Germline V CDR1 and CDR2: MNHEY, SVGAGI. Trimming shortened V by 0 bases and J by 2 bases, and 11 bases separated the two germline ends. CDR3: CASSYSRQGTYEQYF. CDR3 in DNA: TGTGCCAGCAGTTACTCGAGGCAGGGGACCTACGAGCAGTACTTC.

Many counts were recorded for this clonotype. V and J are TRBV7-2 and TRBJ2-1, with 12 bases lining up with TRBD1. V was clipped by 2 bases and J by 7 bases; unmatched bases: 9. CDR1 SGHTA and CDR2 FQGNSA come from the germline V gene. CDR3 length equals 17 residues. The CDR3 nucleotides read TGTGCCAGCAGCTTAAGGCTGGGACAGGGGGCTAGGAATGAGCAGTTCTTC. Encoded protein: CASSLRLGQGARNEQFF. Full variable domain (remainder filled in from reference TRBV7-2 and TRBJ2-1): GAGVSQSPSNKVTEKGKDVELRCDPISGHTALYWYRQSLGQGLEFLIYFQGNSAPDKSGLPSDRFSAERTGGSVSTLTIQRTQQEDSAVYLCASSLRLGQGARNEQFFGPGTRLTVL.

This clonotype has a count of ten or more. As DNA, the CDR3 is TGTGCCAGCAGTGATTTGGGGGCCCGGGAGCAGTACTTC. Translating gives CASSDLGAREQYF. The chain uses TRBV2 and TRBJ2-7; tentative D call: TRBD1 (6 bases). The V and J ends lost 3 bases and 7 bases respectively, with 13 bases between them. Germline lookup yields CDR1 SNHLY and CDR2 FYNNEI. The CDR3 loop spans 13 amino acids.

There are many counts of this clonotype. The J gene is TRBJ1-1, the V gene TRBV20-1; 7 bases are shared with TRBD1. V dropped 1 base and J dropped 6; count of bases not matched to a gene: 5. CDR1 is DFQATT and CDR2 is SNEGSKA in the germline V gene (reference sequence). CDR3 size: 13 residues. The CDR3 is CSARGRGKAEAFF. The DNA of the CDR3 is TGCAGTGCTAGAGGCAGGGGGAAGGCTGAAGCTTTCTTT.

In the case of this clonotype: A much larger clone lies a single base off, so this may be a read error. The conserved final phenylalanine or tryptophan is absent from the CDR3, which likely points to a read error. The V call is TRBV7-2, the J call TRBJ2-3; D is perhaps TRBD1 (5 bases). This CDR3 has 13 amino acids. Per the germline V gene, CDR1 is SGHTA and CDR2 is FQGNSA. V lost 2 bases, J lost 5 bases, and 8 bases lay in between. Here the CDR3 reads CASSLSQGDTQYV. CDR3 in DNA: TGTGCCAGCAGCTTAAGTCAGGGAGATACGCAGTATGTT.

This clonotype was recorded at least ten times. The gene calls are TRBV5-4 and TRBJ2-5; a possible D gene is TRBD2 (7 bases). CDR1 SGHNT and CDR2 YYREEE come from the germline V gene (reference sequence). The V gene lost 5 bases and the J gene lost 4 bases, with 15 bases spanning the gap. This CDR3 region has 14 residues. CDR3 sequence reads: CASSPGGARETQYF. In DNA, the CDR3 is TGTGCCAGCAGTCCTGGGGGGGCCAGAGAGACCCAGTACTTC.